The sequence of this TCR beta chain was determined in a study of blood T cell repertoires in COVID-19. About the study: The cDNA or gDNA used as material had been derived from T cells, B-cell-depleted T cells, or PBMCs.

Germline V lookup: CDR1 MGHDK, CDR2 SYGVNS. Between the trimmed V and J ends, which lost 4 bases and 2 bases, there was a span of 15 bases. The CDR3 spans 17 residues. Generated by immunoSEQ multiplex PCR, the TCRdb table keeps only in-frame clones and is missing some. Of about 480,000 clones in the sample, more than 75% were seen once. Adults between roughly 18 and 90 years of age took part from fewer than 30 US areas. Cohort placement rested on clinical history that participants reported themselves. V usage is TRBV25-1 and J usage is TRBJ2-6; weak D call: TRBD1 (7 bases). Material: PBMCs or T cells enriched from blood (not recorded which). This receptor was identified in a woman in her thirties or forties who had recovered from COVID-19. CDR3 sequence reads: CASSGAGGSTGANVLTF. For the CDR3, the DNA is TGTGCCAGCAGTGGGGCAGGGGGGTCTACTGGGGCCAACGTCCTGACTTTC.